This TCR beta chain emerged from a study of blood T cell repertoires in COVID-19. In the study overall: Italy, Spain and the United States were the sources of the convalescent and acute COVID-19 samples. Nucleic acid was either cDNA or gDNA, and it came from T cells, B-cell-depleted T cells, or PBMCs.

Source study methods: Reference gene primer amplification yielded estimated nucleated cell counts. TCRdb's table, derived via immunoSEQ multiplex PCR, lists solely in-frame clones and lacks some. V and J calls and clone size are as listed in that table; D and trimming were resolved from the DNA. Of about 220,000 clones listed, roughly 85% are singletons. The V end lost 6 bases, the J end lost 11 bases, and 13 bases lay between the germline ends. Germline values: CDR1 MNHEY, CDR2 SVGAGI. The CDR3 is made up of 12 amino acids. The sequenced sample consisted of peripheral blood. This TCR was sampled from a woman older than 75 with acute or convalescent COVID-19. V gene TRBV6-5 combines with J gene TRBJ1-4; a weak D match, TRBD1 (6 bases). CDR3 sequence (DNA): TGTGCCAGCAGGCTCGAGGGGGGGAAACTGTTTTTT. Translated: CASRLEGGKLFF.